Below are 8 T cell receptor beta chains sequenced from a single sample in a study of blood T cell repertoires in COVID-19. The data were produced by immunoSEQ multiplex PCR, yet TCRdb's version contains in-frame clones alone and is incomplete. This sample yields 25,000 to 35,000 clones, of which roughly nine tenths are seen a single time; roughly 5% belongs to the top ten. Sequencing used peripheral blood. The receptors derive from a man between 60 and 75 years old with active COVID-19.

The DNA of the CDR3 is TGTGCCAGCAGTGGGACAGGGGTTCTCGCACCCACAGATACGCAGTATTTT. As protein: CASSGTGVLAPTDTQYF. The chain links TRBV6-1 to TRBJ2-3, with 9 bases identical to TRBD1. The length of the CDR3 is 17 residues. The V gene end was trimmed by 4 bases and the J gene end by 2 bases; junction bases not matched to a gene: 10. CDR1 is MNHNS and CDR2 is SASEGT in the germline V gene.

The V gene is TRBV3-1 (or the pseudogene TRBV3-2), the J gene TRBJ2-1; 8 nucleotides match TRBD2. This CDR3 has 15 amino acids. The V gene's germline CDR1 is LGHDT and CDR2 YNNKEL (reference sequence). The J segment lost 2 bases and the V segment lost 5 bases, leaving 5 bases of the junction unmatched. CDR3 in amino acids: CASSWRGATYNEQFF. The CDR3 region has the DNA TGTGCCAGCAGCTGGCGGGGGGCGACCTACAATGAGCAGTTCTTC.

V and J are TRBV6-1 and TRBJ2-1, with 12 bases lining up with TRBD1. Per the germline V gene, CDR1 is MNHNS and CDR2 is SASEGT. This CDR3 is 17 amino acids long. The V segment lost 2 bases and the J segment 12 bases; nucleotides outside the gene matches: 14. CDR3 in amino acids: CASSEHPSRDRGLGQFF. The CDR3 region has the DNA TGTGCCAGCAGTGAACACCCCTCCCGGGACAGGGGGCTGGGGCAGTTCTTC.

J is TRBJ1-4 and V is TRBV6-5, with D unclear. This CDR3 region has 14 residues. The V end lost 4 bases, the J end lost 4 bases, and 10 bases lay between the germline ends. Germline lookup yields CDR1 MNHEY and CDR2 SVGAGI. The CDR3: CASSSQTLNEKLFF. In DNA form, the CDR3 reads TGTGCCAGCAGTTCACAGACCCTTAATGAAAAACTGTTTTTT.

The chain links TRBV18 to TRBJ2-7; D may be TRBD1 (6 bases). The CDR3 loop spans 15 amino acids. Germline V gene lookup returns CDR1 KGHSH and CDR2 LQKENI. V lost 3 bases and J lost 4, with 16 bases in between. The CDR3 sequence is CASSPQGMDGYEQYF. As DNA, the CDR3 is TGTGCCAGCTCACCGCAGGGGATGGATGGGTACGAGCAGTACTTC. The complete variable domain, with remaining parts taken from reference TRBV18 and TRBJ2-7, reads NAGVMQNPRHLVRRRGQEARLRCSPMKGHSHVYWYRQLPEEGLKFMVYLQKENIIDESGMPKERFSAEFPKEGPSILRIQQVVRGDSAAYFCASSPQGMDGYEQYFGPGTRLTVT.

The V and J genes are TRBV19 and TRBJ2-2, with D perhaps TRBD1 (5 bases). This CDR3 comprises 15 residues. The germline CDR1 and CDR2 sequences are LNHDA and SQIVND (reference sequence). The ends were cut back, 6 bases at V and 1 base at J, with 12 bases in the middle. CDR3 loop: CASSPKGLNTGELFF. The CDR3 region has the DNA TGTGCCAGTAGCCCCAAGGGGCTGAACACCGGGGAGCTGTTTTTT.

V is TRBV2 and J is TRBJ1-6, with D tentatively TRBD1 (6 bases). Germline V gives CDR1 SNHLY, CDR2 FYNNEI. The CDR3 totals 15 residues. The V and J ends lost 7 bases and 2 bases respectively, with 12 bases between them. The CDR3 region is CASNRRQAYNSPLHF. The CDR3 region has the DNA TGTGCCAGCAATCGACGACAGGCCTATAATTCACCCCTCCACTTT.

For the CDR3, the DNA is TGTGCCAGCAGCCAAACTAGCGGGGGGATCACAGATACGCAGTATTTT. This sequence encodes CASSQTSGGITDTQYF. V gene TRBV11-3 combines with J gene TRBJ2-3, with 12 bases fitting TRBD2. Germline-derived CDR1 and CDR2 are SGHNT and YENEEA. The CDR3 spans 16 residues. J gave up 2 bases and V 5 bases, and 5 bases lay outside the gene matches.